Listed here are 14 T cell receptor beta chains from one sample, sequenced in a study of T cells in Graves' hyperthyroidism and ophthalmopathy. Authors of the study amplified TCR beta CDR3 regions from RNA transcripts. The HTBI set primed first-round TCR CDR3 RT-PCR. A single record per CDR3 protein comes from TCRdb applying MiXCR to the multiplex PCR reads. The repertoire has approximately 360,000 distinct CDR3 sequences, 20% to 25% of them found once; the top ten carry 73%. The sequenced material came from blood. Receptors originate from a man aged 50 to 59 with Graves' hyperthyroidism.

In DNA form, the CDR3 reads TGTGCCAGCCGGGGCGAGGGAACCGGGGAGCTGTTTTTT. Translation gives CASRGEGTGELFF. V and J are TRBV7-9 and TRBJ2-2, with D possibly called TRBD1 or TRBD2 (5 bases each). V was shortened by 8 bases and J by 5 bases, with 12 bases between the two germline ends. This CDR3 is built from 13 residues. The germline CDR1 and CDR2 sequences are SEHNR and FQNEAQ (reference sequence).

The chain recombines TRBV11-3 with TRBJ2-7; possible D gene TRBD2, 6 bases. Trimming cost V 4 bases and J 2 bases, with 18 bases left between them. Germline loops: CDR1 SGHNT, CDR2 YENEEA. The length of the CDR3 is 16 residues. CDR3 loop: CASSSLLAGPPYEQYF. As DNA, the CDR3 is TGTGCCAGCAGCTCCCTGTTGGCGGGGCCACCCTACGAGCAGTACTTC.

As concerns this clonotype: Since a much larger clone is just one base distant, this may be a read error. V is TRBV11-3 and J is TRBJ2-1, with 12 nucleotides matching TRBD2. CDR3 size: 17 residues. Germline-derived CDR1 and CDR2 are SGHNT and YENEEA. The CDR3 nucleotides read TGTGCCAGCAGCCCTCGGACTAGCGGGGCCCCACCGGGTGAGCAGCTCTTC. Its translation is CASSPRTSGAPPGEQLF.

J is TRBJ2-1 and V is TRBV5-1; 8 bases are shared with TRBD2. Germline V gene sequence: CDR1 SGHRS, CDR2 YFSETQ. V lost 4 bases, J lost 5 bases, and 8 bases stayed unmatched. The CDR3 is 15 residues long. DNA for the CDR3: TGCGCCAGCAGCCCCAGCGGGAGCATCAACAATGAGCAGTTCTTC. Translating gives CASSPSGSINNEQFF.

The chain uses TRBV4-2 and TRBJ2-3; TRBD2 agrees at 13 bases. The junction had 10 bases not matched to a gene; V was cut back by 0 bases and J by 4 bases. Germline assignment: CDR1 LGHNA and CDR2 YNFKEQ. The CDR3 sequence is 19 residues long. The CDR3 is CASSQEGTGTSGISDTQYF. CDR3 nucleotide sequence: TGTGCCAGCAGCCAAGAGGGGACCGGGACTAGCGGGATTTCAGATACGCAGTATTTT.

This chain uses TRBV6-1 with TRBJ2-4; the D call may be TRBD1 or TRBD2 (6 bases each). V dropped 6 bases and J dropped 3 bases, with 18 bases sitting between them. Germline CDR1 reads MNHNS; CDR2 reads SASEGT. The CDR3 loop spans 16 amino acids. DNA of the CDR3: TGTGCCAGCAGAGGGGGGATTACAATTAACAAAAACATTCAGTACTTC. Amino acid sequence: CASRGGITINKNIQYF.

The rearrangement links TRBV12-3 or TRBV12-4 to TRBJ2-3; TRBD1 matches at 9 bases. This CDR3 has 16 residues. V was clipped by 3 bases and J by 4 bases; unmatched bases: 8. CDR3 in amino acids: CASSFPSGQGPDTQYF. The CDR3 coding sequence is TGTGCCAGCAGTTTCCCGTCGGGACAGGGACCAGATACGCAGTATTTT.

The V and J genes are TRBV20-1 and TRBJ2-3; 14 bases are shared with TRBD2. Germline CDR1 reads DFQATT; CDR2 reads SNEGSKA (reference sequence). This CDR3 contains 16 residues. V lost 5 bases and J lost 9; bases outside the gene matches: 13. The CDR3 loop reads CSAEPPGLAGVRTQYF. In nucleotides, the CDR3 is TGCAGTGCTGAACCTCCGGGACTAGCGGGAGTGCGGACGCAGTATTTT.

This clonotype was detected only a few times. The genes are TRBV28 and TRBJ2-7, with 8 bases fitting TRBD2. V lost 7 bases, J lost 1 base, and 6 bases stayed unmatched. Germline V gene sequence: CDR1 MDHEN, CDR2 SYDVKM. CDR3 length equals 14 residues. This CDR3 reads CASKSGSGSYEQYF. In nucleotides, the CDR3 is TGTGCCAGCAAAAGCGGGAGTGGGTCCTACGAGCAGTACTTC.

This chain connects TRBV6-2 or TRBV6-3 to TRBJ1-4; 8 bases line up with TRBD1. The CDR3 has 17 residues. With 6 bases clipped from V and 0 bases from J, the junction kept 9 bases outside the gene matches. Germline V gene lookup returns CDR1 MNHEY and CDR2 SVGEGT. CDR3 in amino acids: CASRLGQGYATNEKLFF. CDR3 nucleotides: TGTGCCAGCAGGCTAGGACAGGGCTATGCAACTAATGAAAAACTGTTTTTT.

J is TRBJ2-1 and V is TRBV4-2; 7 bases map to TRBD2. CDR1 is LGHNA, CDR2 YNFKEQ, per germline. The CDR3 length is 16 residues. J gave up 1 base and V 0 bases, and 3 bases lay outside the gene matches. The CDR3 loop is CASSQEISGSYNEQFF. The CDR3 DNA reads TGTGCCAGCAGCCAAGAAATTAGCGGGTCCTACAATGAGCAGTTCTTC.

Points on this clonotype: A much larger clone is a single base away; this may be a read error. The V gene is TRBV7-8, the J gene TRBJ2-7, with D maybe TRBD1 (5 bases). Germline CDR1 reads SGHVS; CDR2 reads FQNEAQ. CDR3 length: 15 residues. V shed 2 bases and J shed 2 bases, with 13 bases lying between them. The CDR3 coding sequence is TGTGCCAGCAGCTTACCTGCAGGGTGGGCCTACGAGCAGTACTTC. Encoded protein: CASSLPAGWAYEQYF.

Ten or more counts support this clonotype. The CDR3 spells CASSPLARTGELFF. DNA for the CDR3: TGTGCCAGCTCACCTCTCGCGAGAACCGGGGAGCTGTTTTTT. This sequence joins TRBV18 and TRBJ2-2; no clear D gene. Germline CDR1 reads KGHSH; CDR2 reads LQKENI. This CDR3 contains 14 residues. V was pared by 3 bases and J by 5 bases, with 10 bases between. The variable domain in full, completed from reference TRBV18 and TRBJ2-2, reads NAGVMQNPRHLVRRRGQEARLRCSPMKGHSHVYWYRQLPEEGLKFMVYLQKENIIDESGMPKERFSAEFPKEGPSILRIQQVVRGDSAAYFCASSPLARTGELFFGEGSRLTVL.

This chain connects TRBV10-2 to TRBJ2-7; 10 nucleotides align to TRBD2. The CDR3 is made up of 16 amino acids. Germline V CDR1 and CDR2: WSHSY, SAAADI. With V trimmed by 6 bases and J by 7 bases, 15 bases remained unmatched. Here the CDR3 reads CASSRITSGKGREQYF. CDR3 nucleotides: TGCGCCAGCAGCCGGATAACTAGCGGGAAGGGTAGAGAGCAGTACTTC.